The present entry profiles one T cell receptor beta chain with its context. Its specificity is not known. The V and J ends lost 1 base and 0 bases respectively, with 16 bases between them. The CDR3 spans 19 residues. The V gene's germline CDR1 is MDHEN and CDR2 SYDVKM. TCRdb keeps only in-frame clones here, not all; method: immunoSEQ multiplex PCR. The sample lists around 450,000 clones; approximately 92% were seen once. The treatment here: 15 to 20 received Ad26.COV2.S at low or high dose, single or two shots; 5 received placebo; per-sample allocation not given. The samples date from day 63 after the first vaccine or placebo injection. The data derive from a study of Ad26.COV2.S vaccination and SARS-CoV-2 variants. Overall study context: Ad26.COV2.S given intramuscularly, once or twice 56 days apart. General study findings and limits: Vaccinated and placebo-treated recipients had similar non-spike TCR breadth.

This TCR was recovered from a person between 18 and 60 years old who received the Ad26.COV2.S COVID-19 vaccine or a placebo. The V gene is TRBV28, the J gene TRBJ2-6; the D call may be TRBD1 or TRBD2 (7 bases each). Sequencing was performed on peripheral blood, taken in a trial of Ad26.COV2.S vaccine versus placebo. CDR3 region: CASSLSGRRGPSGANVLTF. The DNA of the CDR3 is TGTGCCAGCAGTTTATCCGGGAGGAGGGGGCCCTCTGGGGCCAACGTCCTGACTTTC.